Below, 4 T cell receptor beta chains from the same sample are listed, as sequenced in a study of blood T cells in healthy people across ages. With a J-beta primer mix and a sample-barcoded 5' primer, a second PCR ran about 7 to 12 cycles. TCRdb analysed the 5' RACE reads with MiXCR anew, one entry per CDR3 protein. The data hold about 680,000 distinct CDR3 sequences, with approximately 50% observed a single time. The specimen was blood. These receptor sequences come from a woman aged 55-70 years in good health.

The rearrangement links TRBV4-2 to TRBJ2-7; D unclear. V gave up 1 base and J gave up 3 bases, with 16 bases separating them. Germline values: CDR1 LGHNA, CDR2 YNFKEQ. The CDR3 sequence is 16 residues long. The CDR3 is CASSQAARTLVYEQYF. CDR3 in DNA: TGTGCCAGCAGCCAAGCGGCGCGGACGTTGGTCTACGAGCAGTACTTC.

This sequence joins TRBV20-1 and TRBJ2-7; D remains ambiguous. The germline V and J ends were trimmed by 3 bases and 5 bases, with 11 bases remaining between them. The CDR3 is made up of 12 amino acids. Germline values: CDR1 DFQATT, CDR2 SNEGSKA (reference sequence). CDR3 in DNA: TGCAGTGCTAGTCTTAGCTATGACGAGCAGTACTTC. Translating it yields CSASLSYDEQYF.

This clonotype was seen more than once but under ten times. The V call is TRBV27, the J call TRBJ1-4; D gene ambiguous. Looked up from germline, CDR1 is MNHEY and CDR2 is SMNVEV (reference sequence). The length of the CDR3 is 12 residues. The V end lost 3 bases, the J end lost 7 bases, and 6 bases lay between the germline ends. The DNA for the CDR3 is TGTGCCAGCAGTTTGGAGGGTGAAAAACTGTTTTTT. Translating it yields CASSLEGEKLFF.

The CDR3 DNA is TGTGCCAGCAGCCCCACTAGTAGGCGTCGATTTGTCGAGCAGTACTTC. It encodes CASSPTSRRRFVEQYF. The J gene is TRBJ2-4, the V gene TRBV7-2; tentatively, D is TRBD2 (5 bases). Gene TRBJ2-7 matches the end of the DNA better, so the J call may be wrong. This CDR3 spans 16 amino acids. Looked up from germline, CDR1 is SGHTA and CDR2 is FQGNSA.